These 18 T cell receptor beta chains share one sample of origin, sequenced in a study of low-dose radiotherapy and immunotherapy resistance in tumors. Stated time point: before trial treatment. Gene-specific TRAV and TRBV primers were used for first-strand cDNA, covering alpha and beta chains. For amplifying TCRs, the PCR ran for approximately 21 cycles with Phusion, which was used together with a constant-region primer and the adapter on the V primers. TCRdb passed the reads through MiXCR, listing each CDR3 protein once. This sample has roughly 76,000 distinct CDR3 sequences; approximately 17% occur once, and the top ten carry 4.5% to 7.5%. The material was PBMCs, obtained before treatment. Source of these receptors: a male donor with prostate cancer.

This clonotype was recorded many times. The chain has TRBV20-1 and TRBJ2-3, with D possibly matching TRBD2 (5 bases). Trimming pared 6 bases from V and 0 bases from J, leaving 19 bases between. CDR1 is DFQATT, CDR2 SNEGSKA, per germline (reference sequence). This CDR3 comprises 16 residues. The CDR3 protein is CSAAPPRSGSTDTQYF. The CDR3 region has the DNA TGCAGTGCCGCTCCCCCCCGGAGCGGAAGCACAGATACGCAGTATTTT.

This clonotype has at least ten counts. The rearrangement joins TRBV5-1 to TRBJ2-7; TRBD1 matches at 7 bases. Germline values: CDR1 SGHRS, CDR2 YFSETQ. The CDR3 loop spans 14 amino acids. J gave up 3 bases and V 4 bases, and 7 bases lay outside the gene matches. The CDR3 DNA reads as TGCGCCAGCAGCACGAGACAGGGAGACTACGAGCAGTACTTC. Encoded protein: CASSTRQGDYEQYF.

This clonotype appeared many times. The chain has TRBV30 and TRBJ2-2; 7 bases fit TRBD1. Germline CDR1 and CDR2: GTSNPN and SVGIG (reference sequence). The CDR3 contains 16 residues. Trimming cost V 4 bases and J 0 bases; bases outside gene matches: 8. CDR3 loop: CAWTSTGLANTGELFF. CDR3 in DNA: TGTGCCTGGACCTCGACAGGGTTGGCGAACACCGGGGAGCTGTTTTTT.

A word on this clonotype: Only one base separates this from a far larger clonotype, so it likely reflects a read error. The chain recombines TRBV5-5 with TRBJ2-7, with TRBD1 identical over 8 bases. The ends lost 4 bases at V and 7 bases at J; junction bases unmatched: 4. The V gene's germline CDR1 is SGHKS and CDR2 YYEKEE (reference sequence). The CDR3 spans 12 residues. This CDR3 is CASSRTGIEQYF. The DNA for the CDR3 is TGTGCCAGCAGCAGGACAGGGATTGAGCAGTACTTC. The complete variable domain, with remaining parts taken from reference TRBV5-5 and TRBJ2-7, reads DAGVTQSPTHLIKTRGQQVTLRCSPISGHKSVSWYQQVLGQGPQFIFQYYEKEERGRGNFPDRFSARQFPNYSSELNVNALLLGDSALYLCASSRTGIEQYFGPGTRLTVT.

The sample holds one count of this clonotype. It is likely a read error: a sequence one base away is far more abundant. The genes are TRBV13 and TRBJ1-5; D not resolved. This CDR3 contains 12 residues. Germline V CDR1 and CDR2: PRHDT, FYEKMQ (reference sequence). The CDR3, as DNA: TGTGCCAGCAGGGGCGAGGGTCAGCCCCAGCTTTTT. Translated, it gives CASRGEGQPQLF. The full variable domain, in which reference TRBV13 and TRBJ1-5 provide the parts outside the CDR3, is AAGVIQSPRHLIKEKRETATLKCYPIPRHDTVYWYQQGPGQDPQFLISFYEKMQSDKGSIPDRFSAQQFSDYHSELNMSSLELGDSALYFCASRGEGQPQLFGDGTRLSIL.

As DNA, the CDR3 is TGTGCCAGCAGCCATCCACGGGCCGGGGAGCAGTACTTC. Translated: CASSHPRAGEQYF. The V call is TRBV3-1, the J call TRBJ2-7; unclear D gene. V was shortened by 3 bases and J by 7 bases, with 13 bases between the two germline ends. Germline CDR1 reads LGHDT; CDR2 reads YNNKEL (reference sequence). This CDR3 has 13 amino acids.

This clonotype was seen repeatedly, ten times or more. This rearrangement joins TRBV13 to TRBJ2-1; D not resolved. The germline V gene has CDR1 PRHDT and CDR2 FYEKMQ (reference sequence). CDR3 length: 13 amino acids. The V gene lost 3 bases and the J gene lost 4 bases, with 7 bases spanning the gap. The CDR3 region is CASSFDGYNEQFF. CDR3 DNA sequence: TGTGCCAGCAGCTTCGACGGGTACAATGAGCAGTTCTTC.

This clonotype was seen many times. The chain recombines TRBV2 with TRBJ2-6, with D possibly matching TRBD1 (5 bases). Germline V gene sequence: CDR1 SNHLY, CDR2 FYNNEI. The CDR3 covers 15 residues. V was clipped by 6 bases and J by 1 base, with 10 bases between them. CDR3 nucleotide sequence: TGTGCCAGCAGCGCCGACAGTTCTGGGGCCAACGTCCTGACTTTC. This encodes CASSADSSGANVLTF.

J is TRBJ2-6 and V is TRBV7-6, with 7 bases that match TRBD2. V trimming: 3 bases; J trimming: 3 bases; junction bases outside the gene matches: 2. Per germline, CDR1 SGHVS and CDR2 FNYEAQ. The CDR3 covers 15 residues. Here the CDR3 DNA reads TGTGCCAGCAGCTTGGGAGGGCTTGGGGCCAACGTCCTGACTTTC. This translates into CASSLGGLGANVLTF.

Worth noting for this clonotype: A far larger clone is just one base off, so this is likely a read error. J is TRBJ2-7 and V is TRBV2; tentative D call: TRBD2 (7 bases). Trimming removed 9 bases from V and 7 bases from J, with 22 bases in between. The germline V gene encodes CDR1 SNHLY and CDR2 FYNNEI. This CDR3 region has 14 residues. The DNA for the CDR3 is TGTGCCAGTGGGGGCCGGGACTATGACAATGAGCAGTACTTC. It codes for CASGGRDYDNEQYF. The full variable domain, completed using reference TRBV2 and TRBJ2-7, is EPEVTQTPSHQVTQMGQEVILRCVPISNHLYFYWYRQILGQKVEFLVSFYNNEISEKSEIFDDQFSVERPDGSNFTLKIRSTKLEDSAMYFCASGGRDYDNEQYFGPGTRLTVT.

Details on this clonotype: This likely reflects a read error, since a far larger clone is one base away. This chain uses TRBV26 with TRBJ1-1; the table assigns TRBD1, which was not confirmed against the DNA. TRBV26 is classified as a pseudogene. The CDR3 length is 12 residues. The CDR3 sequence is CASTTVTTEAFF. The CDR3 nucleotides read TGTGCCAGCACGACAGTGACCACTGAAGCTTTCTTT.

This clonotype was recorded at least ten times. V is TRBV25-1 and J is TRBJ1-2; TRBD1 is a possible D gene (6 bases). The V gene lost 2 bases and the J gene lost 9 bases, with 13 bases spanning the gap. CDR3 length: 13 amino acids. Germline V CDR1 and CDR2: MGHDK, SYGVNS. CDR3 loop: CASSERTGYSYTF. The CDR3 coding sequence is TGTGCCAGCAGTGAACGAACAGGGTATAGCTACACCTTC.

The table lists this clonotype with many counts. This sequence joins TRBV12-3 or TRBV12-4 and TRBJ2-7; D might be TRBD2 (5 bases). This CDR3 has 13 residues. Trimming stripped 0 bases from V and 6 bases from J, with 9 bases between. The CDR3 sequence is CASSLARVSEQYF. The CDR3 region has the DNA TGTGCCAGCAGTTTAGCGCGGGTAAGCGAGCAGTACTTC.

J is TRBJ1-2 and V is TRBV27, with 8 bases that match TRBD1. The CDR3 runs 18 residues. Germline V CDR1 and CDR2: MNHEY, SMNVEV (reference sequence). Unmatched junction bases numbered 17, after V lost 3 bases and J lost 5 bases. The CDR3 here is CASSFLIGTGASSYGYTF. CDR3 nucleotides: TGTGCCAGCAGTTTTTTGATCGGGACAGGAGCTTCCTCGTATGGCTACACCTTC.

This chain connects TRBV20-1 to TRBJ2-7; 9 positions agree with TRBD2. In germline, CDR1 is DFQATT, CDR2 SNEGSKA (reference sequence). This CDR3 comprises 14 residues. Trimming took 3 bases from V and 9 from J; bases not matched to a gene: 12. Here the CDR3 reads CSASSASGMLGQYF. The CDR3 DNA follows: TGCAGTGCTAGTTCGGCTAGCGGGATGCTAGGGCAGTACTTC.

In this sample, this clonotype turned up many times. V gene TRBV20-1 combines with J gene TRBJ1-2; D may be TRBD1 (5 bases). Trimming stripped 3 bases from V and 7 bases from J, with 15 bases between. Per germline, CDR1 DFQATT and CDR2 SNEGSKA (reference sequence). The CDR3 is 13 amino acids. CDR3: CSARDTQRGGYTF. In DNA, the CDR3 is TGCAGTGCTAGGGACACCCAGCGGGGTGGCTACACCTTC.

This sequence joins TRBV3-1 and TRBJ2-7, with a possible D match to TRBD1 (7 bases). The germline V gene has CDR1 LGHDT and CDR2 YNNKEL (reference sequence). Trimming shortened V by 4 bases and J by 0 bases, and 16 bases separated the two germline ends. The CDR3 has 16 residues. The CDR3, as DNA: TGTGCCAGCAGCCGAAACGGGGGACAGAGCTCCTACGAGCAGTACTTC. It yields the protein CASSRNGGQSSYEQYF.

This clonotype was recorded at least ten times. The chain joins TRBV19 to TRBJ1-1, with D tentatively TRBD1 (5 bases). V was pared by 5 bases and J by 0 bases, with 13 bases between. This CDR3 contains 15 residues. Germline CDR1 reads LNHDA; CDR2 reads SQIVND (reference sequence). CDR3 protein: CASSAPGRMNTEAFF. The CDR3 nucleotides are TGTGCCAGTAGTGCGCCGGGACGGATGAACACTGAAGCTTTCTTT. Using reference TRBV19 and TRBJ1-1 for the parts outside the CDR3, the full variable domain is DGGITQSPKYLFRKEGQNVTLSCEQNLNHDAMYWYRQDPGQGLRLIYYSQIVNDFQKGDIAEGYSVSREKKESFPLTVTSAQKNPTAFYLCASSAPGRMNTEAFFGQGTRLTVV.